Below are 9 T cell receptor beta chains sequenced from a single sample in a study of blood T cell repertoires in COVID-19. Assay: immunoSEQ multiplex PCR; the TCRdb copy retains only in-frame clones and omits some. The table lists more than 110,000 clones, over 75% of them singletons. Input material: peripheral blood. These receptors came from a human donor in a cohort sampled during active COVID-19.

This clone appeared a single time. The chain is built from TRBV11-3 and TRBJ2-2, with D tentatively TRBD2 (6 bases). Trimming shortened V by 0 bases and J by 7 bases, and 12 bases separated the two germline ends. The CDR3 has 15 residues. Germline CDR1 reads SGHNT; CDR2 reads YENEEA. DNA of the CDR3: TGTGCCAGCAGCTTAGAGGTGGGACTGGACGGGGAGCTGTTTTTT. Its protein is CASSLEVGLDGELFF.

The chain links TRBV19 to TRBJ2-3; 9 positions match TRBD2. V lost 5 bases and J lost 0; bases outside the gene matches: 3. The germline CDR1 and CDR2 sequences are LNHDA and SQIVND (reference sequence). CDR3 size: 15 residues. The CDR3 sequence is CASSLAGVSTDTQYF. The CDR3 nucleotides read TGTGCCAGTAGTTTAGCGGGGGTTAGCACAGATACGCAGTATTTT. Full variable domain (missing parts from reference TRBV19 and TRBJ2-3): DGGITQSPKYLFRKEGQNVTLSCEQNLNHDAMYWYRQDPGQGLRLIYYSQIVNDFQKGDIAEGYSVSREKKESFPLTVTSAQKNPTAFYLCASSLAGVSTDTQYFGPGTRLTVL.

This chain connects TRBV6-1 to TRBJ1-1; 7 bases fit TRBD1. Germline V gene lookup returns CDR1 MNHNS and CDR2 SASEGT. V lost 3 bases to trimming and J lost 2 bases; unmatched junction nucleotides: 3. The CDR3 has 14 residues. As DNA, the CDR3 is TGTGCCAGCAGTGAGGGACAGCCCAACACTGAAGCTTTCTTT. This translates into CASSEGQPNTEAFF.

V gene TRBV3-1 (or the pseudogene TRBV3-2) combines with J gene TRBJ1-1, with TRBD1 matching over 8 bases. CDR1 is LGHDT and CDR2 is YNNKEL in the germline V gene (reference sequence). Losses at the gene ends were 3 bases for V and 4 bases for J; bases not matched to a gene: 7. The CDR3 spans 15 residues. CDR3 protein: CASSHPRQGITEAFF. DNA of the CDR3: TGTGCCAGCAGCCACCCCCGACAGGGGATCACTGAAGCTTTCTTT.

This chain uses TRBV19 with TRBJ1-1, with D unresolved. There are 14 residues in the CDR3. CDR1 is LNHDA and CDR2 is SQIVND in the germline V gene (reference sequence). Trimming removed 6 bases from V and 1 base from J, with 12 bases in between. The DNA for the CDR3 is TGTGCCAGTAGACGAAGGGAGACGAACACTGAAGCTTTCTTT. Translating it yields CASRRRETNTEAFF.

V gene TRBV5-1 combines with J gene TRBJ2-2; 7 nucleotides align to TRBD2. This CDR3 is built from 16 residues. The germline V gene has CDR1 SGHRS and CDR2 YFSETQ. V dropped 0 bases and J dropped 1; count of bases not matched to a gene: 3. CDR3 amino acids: CASSLGSSGNTGELFF. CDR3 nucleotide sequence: TGCGCCAGCAGCTTGGGGTCTAGCGGGAACACCGGGGAGCTGTTTTTT.

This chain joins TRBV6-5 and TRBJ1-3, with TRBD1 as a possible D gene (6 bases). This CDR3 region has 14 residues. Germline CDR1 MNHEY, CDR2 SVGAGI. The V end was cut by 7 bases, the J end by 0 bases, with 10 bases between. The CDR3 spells CASTQGSSGNTIYF. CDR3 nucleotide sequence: TGTGCCAGCACCCAGGGGAGCTCTGGAAACACCATATATTTT.

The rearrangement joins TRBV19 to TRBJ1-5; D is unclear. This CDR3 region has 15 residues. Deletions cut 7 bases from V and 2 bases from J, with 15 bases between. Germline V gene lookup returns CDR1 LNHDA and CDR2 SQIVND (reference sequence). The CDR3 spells CASMSQAQGNQPQHF. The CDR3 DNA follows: TGTGCCAGTATGTCCCAGGCCCAGGGCAATCAGCCCCAGCATTTT.

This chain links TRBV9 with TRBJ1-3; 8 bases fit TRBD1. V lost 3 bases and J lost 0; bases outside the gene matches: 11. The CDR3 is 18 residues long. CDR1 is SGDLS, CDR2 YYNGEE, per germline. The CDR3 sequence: CASSARDRPQISGNTIYF. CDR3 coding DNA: TGTGCCAGCAGCGCCCGGGACAGGCCTCAAATCTCTGGAAACACCATATATTTT.